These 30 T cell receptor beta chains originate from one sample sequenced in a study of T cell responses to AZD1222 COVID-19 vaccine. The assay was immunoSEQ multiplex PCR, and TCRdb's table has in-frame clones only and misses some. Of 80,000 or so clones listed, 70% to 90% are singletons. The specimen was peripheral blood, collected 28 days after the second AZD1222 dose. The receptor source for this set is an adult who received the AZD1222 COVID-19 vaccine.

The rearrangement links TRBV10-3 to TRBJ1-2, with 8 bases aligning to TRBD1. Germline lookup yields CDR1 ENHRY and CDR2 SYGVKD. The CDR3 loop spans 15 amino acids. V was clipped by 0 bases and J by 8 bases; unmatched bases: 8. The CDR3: CAISESGGQAGGYTF. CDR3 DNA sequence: TGTGCCATCAGTGAGTCGGGGGGACAGGCGGGCGGCTACACCTTC.

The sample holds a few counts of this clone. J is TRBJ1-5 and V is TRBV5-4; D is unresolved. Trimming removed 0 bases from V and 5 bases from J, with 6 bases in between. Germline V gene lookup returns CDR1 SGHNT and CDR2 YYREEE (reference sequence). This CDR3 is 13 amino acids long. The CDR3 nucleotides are TGTGCCAGCAGCTTGGGGATTGATCAGCCCCAGCATTTT. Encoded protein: CASSLGIDQPQHF.

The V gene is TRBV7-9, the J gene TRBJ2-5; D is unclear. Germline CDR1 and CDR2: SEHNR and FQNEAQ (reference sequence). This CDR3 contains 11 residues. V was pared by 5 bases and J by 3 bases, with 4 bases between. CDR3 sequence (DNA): TGTGCCAGCAGCCCAAAAGAGACCCAGTACTTC. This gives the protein CASSPKETQYF. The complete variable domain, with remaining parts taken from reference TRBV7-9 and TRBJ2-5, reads DTGVSQNPRHKITKRGQNVTFRCDPISEHNRLYWYRQTLGQGPEFLTYFQNEAQLEKSRLLSDRFSAERPKGSFSTLEIQRTEQGDSAMYLCASSPKETQYFGPGTRLLVL.

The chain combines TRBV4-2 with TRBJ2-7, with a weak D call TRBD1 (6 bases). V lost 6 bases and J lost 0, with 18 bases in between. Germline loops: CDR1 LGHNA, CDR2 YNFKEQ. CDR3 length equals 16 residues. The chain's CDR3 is CASSQSRGMSSYEQYF. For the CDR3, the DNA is TGTGCCAGCAGTCAAAGCAGGGGAATGAGCTCCTACGAGCAGTACTTC.

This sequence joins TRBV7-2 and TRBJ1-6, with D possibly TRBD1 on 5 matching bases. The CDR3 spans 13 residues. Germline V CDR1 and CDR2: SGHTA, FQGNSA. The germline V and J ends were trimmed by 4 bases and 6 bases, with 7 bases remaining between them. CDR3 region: CASSSGGNSPLHF. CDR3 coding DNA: TGTGCCAGCAGCTCTGGGGGTAATTCACCCCTCCACTTT.

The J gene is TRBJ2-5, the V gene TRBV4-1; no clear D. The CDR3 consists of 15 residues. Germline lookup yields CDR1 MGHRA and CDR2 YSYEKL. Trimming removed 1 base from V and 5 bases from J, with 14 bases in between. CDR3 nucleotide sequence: TGCGCCAGCAGCCAAGTGTCCCCGTTCTTGGAGACCCAGTACTTC. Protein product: CASSQVSPFLETQYF.

In nucleotides, the CDR3 is TGTGCCAGTAGGGACCGGGGGGGTTTTCAGCCCCAGCATTTT. It codes for CASRDRGGFQPQHF. This chain links TRBV19 with TRBJ1-5; D might be TRBD1 (5 bases). Germline V gene sequence: CDR1 LNHDA, CDR2 SQIVND (reference sequence). CDR3 length equals 14 residues. V gave up 6 bases and J gave up 6 bases, with 15 bases separating them.

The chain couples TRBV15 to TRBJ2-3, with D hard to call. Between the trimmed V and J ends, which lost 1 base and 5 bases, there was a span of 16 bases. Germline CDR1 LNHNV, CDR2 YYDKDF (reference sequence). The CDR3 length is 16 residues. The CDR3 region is CATSRVGRTLEDTQYF. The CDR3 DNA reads TGTGCCACCAGCAGAGTAGGCAGGACCTTGGAAGATACGCAGTATTTT.

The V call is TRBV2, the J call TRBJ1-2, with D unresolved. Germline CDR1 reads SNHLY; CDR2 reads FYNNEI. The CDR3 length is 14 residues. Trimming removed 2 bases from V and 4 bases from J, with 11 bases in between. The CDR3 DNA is TGTGCCAGCAGTGAAACGTGGGCAGCCTATGGCTACACCTTC. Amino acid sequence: CASSETWAAYGYTF. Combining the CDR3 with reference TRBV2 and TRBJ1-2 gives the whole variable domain EPEVTQTPSHQVTQMGQEVILRCVPISNHLYFYWYRQILGQKVEFLVSFYNNEISEKSEIFDDQFSVERPDGSNFTLKIRSTKLEDSAMYFCASSETWAAYGYTFGSGTRLTVV.

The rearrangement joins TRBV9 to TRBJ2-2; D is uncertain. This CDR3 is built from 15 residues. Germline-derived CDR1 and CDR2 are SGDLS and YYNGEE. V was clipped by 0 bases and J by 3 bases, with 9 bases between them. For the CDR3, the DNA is TGTGCCAGCAGCGTAGTGGCAGGATACACCGGGGAGCTGTTTTTT. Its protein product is CASSVVAGYTGELFF. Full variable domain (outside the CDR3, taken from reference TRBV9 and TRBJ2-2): DSGVTQTPKHLITATGQRVTLRCSPRSGDLSVYWYQQSLDQGLQFLIQYYNGEERAKGNILERFSAQQFPDLHSELNLSSLELGDSALYFCASSVVAGYTGELFFGEGSRLTVL.

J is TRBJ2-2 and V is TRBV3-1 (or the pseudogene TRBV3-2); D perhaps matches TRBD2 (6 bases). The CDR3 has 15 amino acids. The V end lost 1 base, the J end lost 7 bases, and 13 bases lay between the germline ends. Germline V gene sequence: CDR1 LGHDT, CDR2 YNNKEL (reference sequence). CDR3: CASSQGTEGIGELFF. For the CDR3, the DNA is TGTGCCAGCAGCCAAGGGACGGAGGGGATCGGGGAGCTGTTTTTT.

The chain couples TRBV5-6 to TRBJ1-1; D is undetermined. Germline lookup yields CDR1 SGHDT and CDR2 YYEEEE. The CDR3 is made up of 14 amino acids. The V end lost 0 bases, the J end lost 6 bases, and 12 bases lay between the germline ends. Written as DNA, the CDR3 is TGTGCCAGCAGCTTGGATCTCTTTACGGCTGAAGCTTTCTTT. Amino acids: CASSLDLFTAEAFF.

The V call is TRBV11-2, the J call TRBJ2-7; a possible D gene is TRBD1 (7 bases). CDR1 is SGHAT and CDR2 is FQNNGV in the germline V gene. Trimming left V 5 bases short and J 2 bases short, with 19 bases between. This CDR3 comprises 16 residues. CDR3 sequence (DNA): TGTGCCAGCAGCCCGAAACCAGGGGGGATGACCTACGAGCAGTACTTC. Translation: CASSPKPGGMTYEQYF.

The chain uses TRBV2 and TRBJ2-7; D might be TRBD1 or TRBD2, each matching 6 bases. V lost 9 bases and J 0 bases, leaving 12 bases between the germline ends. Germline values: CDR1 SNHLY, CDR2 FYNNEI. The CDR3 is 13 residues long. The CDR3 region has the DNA TGTGCCAGGGGAGGACAGAGCTCCTACGAGCAGTACTTC. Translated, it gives CARGGQSSYEQYF.

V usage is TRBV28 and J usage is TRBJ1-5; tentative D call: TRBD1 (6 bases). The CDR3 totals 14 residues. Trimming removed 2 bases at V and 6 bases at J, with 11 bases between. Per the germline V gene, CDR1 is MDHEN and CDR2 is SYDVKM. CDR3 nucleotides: TGTGCCAGCAGTTTACGGGGGGCCGGTCAGCCCCAGCATTTT. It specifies CASSLRGAGQPQHF.

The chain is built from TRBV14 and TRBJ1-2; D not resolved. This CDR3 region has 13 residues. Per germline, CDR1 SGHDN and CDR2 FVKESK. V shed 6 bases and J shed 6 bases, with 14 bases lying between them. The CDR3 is CASSEQPLNGYTF. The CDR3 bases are TGTGCCAGCAGTGAACAGCCCTTGAATGGCTACACCTTC.

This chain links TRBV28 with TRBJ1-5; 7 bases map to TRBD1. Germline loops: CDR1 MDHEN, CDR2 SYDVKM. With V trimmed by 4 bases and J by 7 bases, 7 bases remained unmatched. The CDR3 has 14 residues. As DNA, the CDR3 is TGTGCCAGCAGTTCCCTGGACAGGAAGCAGCCCCAGCATTTT. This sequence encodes CASSSLDRKQPQHF.

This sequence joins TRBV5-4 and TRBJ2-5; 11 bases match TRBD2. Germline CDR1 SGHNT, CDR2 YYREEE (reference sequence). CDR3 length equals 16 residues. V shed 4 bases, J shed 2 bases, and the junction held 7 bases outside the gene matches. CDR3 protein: CASSIPSGGLQETQYF. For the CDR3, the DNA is TGTGCCAGCAGCATACCTAGCGGGGGGCTGCAAGAGACCCAGTACTTC. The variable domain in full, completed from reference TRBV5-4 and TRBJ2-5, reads ETGVTQSPTHLIKTRGQQVTLRCSSQSGHNTVSWYQQALGQGPQFIFQYYREEENGRGNFPPRFSGLQFPNYSSELNVNALELDDSALYLCASSIPSGGLQETQYFGPGTRLLVL.

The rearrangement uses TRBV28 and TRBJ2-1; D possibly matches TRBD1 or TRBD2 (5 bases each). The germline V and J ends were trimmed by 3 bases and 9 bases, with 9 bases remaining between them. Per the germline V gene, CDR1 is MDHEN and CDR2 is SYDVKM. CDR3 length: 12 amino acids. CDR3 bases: TGTGCCAGCAGTTTCGAGGGGCCTGAGCAGTTCTTC. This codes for CASSFEGPEQFF. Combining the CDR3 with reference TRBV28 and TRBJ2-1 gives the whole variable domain DVKVTQSSRYLVKRTGEKVFLECVQDMDHENMFWYRQDPGLGLRLIYFSYDVKMKEKGDIPEGYSVSREKKERFSLILESASTNQTSMYLCASSFEGPEQFFGPGTRLTVL.

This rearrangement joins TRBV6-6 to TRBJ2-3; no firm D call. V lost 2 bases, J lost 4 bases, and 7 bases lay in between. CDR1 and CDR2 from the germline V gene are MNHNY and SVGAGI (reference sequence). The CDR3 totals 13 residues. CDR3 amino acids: CASSYTLADTQYF. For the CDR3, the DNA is TGTGCCAGCAGTTACACCTTAGCAGATACGCAGTATTTT.

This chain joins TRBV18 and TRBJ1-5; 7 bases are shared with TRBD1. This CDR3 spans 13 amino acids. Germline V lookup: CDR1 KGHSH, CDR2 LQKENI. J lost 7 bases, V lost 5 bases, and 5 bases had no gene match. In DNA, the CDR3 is TGTGCCAGCTCAGCCGGGACAGAACAGCCCCAGCATTTT. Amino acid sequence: CASSAGTEQPQHF.

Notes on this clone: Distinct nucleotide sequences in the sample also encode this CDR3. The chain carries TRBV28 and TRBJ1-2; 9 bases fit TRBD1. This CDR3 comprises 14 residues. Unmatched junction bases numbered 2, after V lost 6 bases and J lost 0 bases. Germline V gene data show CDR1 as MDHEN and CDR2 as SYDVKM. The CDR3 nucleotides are TGTGCCAGCAGGCGACAGGGGGCTAACTATGGCTACACCTTC. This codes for CASRRQGANYGYTF.

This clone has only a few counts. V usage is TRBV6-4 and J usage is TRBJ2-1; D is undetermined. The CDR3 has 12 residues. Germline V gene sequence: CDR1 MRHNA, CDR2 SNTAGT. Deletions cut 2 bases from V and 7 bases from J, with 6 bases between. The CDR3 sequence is CASSDGLNEQFF. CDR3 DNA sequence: TGTGCCAGCAGTGACGGGCTAAATGAGCAGTTCTTC.

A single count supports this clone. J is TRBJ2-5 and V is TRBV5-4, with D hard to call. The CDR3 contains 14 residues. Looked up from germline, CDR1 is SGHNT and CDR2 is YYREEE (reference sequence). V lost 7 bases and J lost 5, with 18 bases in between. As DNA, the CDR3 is TGTGCCAGCTGCCCCGAGGCTCACGGGGAGACCCAGTACTTC. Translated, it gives CASCPEAHGETQYF.

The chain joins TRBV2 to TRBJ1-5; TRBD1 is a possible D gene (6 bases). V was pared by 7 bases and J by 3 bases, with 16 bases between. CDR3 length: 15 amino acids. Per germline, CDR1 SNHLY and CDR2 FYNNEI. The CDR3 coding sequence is TGTGCCAGCACCTTAACGGACAGAGCCAATCAGCCCCAGCATTTT. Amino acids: CASTLTDRANQPQHF.

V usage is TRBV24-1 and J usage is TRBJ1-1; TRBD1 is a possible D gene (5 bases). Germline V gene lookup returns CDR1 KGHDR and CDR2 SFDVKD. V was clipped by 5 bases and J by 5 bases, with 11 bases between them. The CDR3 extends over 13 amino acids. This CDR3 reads CATSAQAGTEAFF. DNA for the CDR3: TGTGCCACCAGTGCACAGGCGGGGACTGAAGCTTTCTTT.

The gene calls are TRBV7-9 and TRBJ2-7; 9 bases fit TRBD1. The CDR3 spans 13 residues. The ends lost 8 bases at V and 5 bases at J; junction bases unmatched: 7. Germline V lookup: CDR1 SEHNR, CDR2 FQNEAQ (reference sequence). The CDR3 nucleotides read TGTGCCAGCGACTCAGACAGGGGGAACGAGCAGTACTTC. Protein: CASDSDRGNEQYF.

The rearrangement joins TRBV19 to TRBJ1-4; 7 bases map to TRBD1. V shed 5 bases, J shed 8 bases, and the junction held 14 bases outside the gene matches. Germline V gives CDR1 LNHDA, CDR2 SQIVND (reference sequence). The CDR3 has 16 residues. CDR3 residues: CASSPGQTLRGEKLFF. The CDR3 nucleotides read TGTGCCAGTAGTCCGGGACAGACCCTCAGGGGCGAAAAACTGTTTTTT.

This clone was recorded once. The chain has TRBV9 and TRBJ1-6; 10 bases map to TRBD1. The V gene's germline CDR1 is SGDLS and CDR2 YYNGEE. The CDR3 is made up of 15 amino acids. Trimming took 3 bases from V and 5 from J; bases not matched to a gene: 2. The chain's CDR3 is CASSGGTGDNSPLHF. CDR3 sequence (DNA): TGTGCCAGCAGCGGGGGGACAGGGGATAATTCACCCCTCCACTTT. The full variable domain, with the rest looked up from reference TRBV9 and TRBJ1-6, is DSGVTQTPKHLITATGQRVTLRCSPRSGDLSVYWYQQSLDQGLQFLIQYYNGEERAKGNILERFSAQQFPDLHSELNLSSLELGDSALYFCASSGGTGDNSPLHFGNGTRLTVT.

The CDR3 reads CASSIGTGVQNTGELFF. Here the CDR3 DNA reads TGCGCCAGCAGCATCGGGACAGGGGTTCAGAACACCGGGGAGCTGTTTTTT. The V gene is TRBV5-1, the J gene TRBJ2-2; 10 bases map to TRBD1. CDR1 and CDR2 (germline): SGHRS, YFSETQ. CDR3 length: 17 residues. V lost 4 bases, J lost 1 base, and 7 bases stayed unmatched.